This T cell receptor (beta chain) comes out of a study of T cell responses to AZD1222 COVID-19 vaccine. Study-wide points: Spike-specific TCR breadth and depth rose after two AZD1222 doses. Clonal diversity was possibly underestimated, and the donors were mostly white British, with more females. Repertoire samples came only from after the peak T cell response.

The assay was immunoSEQ multiplex PCR, and TCRdb's table has in-frame clones only and misses some. The table records 170,000 or so clones, around 92% of them present only once. Trimming stripped 4 bases from V and 2 bases from J, with 15 bases between. Germline CDR1 MNHEY, CDR2 SVGAGI. This CDR3 spans 15 amino acids. Note on this clone: As yet, its antigen is unknown.

This material consisted of peripheral blood, taken on day 0 of AZD1222 vaccination. This receptor was obtained from an adult in good health. The chain employs TRBV6-5 and TRBJ2-7; weak D call: TRBD2 (6 bases). The CDR3 protein is CASSSSGGYTYEQYF. CDR3 coding DNA: TGTGCCAGCAGTTCCTCTGGGGGGTATACCTACGAGCAGTACTTC.